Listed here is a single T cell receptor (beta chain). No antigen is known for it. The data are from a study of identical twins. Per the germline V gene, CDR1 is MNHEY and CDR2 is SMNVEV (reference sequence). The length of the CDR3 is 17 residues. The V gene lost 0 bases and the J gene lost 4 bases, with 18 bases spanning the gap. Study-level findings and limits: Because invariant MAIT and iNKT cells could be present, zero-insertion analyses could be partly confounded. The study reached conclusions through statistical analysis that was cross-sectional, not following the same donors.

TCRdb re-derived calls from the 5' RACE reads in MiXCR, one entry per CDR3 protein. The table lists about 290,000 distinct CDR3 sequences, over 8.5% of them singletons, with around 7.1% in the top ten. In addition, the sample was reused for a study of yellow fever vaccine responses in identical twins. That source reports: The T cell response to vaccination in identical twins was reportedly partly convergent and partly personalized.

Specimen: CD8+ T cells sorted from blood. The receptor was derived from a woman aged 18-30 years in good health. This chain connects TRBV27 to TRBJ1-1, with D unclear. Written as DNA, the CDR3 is TGTGCCAGCAGTTTATCGCAAAGGTTTTGGGAGAGCACTGAAGCTTTCTTT. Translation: CASSLSQRFWESTEAFF.